These 16 T cell receptor beta chains came from one sample sequenced in a study of blood T cell repertoires in COVID-19. Repertoires were generated with immunoSEQ multiplex PCR, while TCRdb's copy carries only in-frame clones and drops some. Of about 190,000 clones detected, around four fifths appear once; the ten largest clones hold about 3%. The specimen sequenced was peripheral blood. The receptor set was obtained from a woman older than 75 with active or convalescent COVID-19.

V and J are TRBV7-2 and TRBJ2-7, with TRBD1 identical over 9 bases. Germline values: CDR1 SGHTA, CDR2 FQGNSA. There are 15 residues in the CDR3. With V trimmed by 2 bases and J by 2 bases, 4 bases remained unmatched. The CDR3 DNA reads as TGTGCCAGCAGCTTACTCGGGACAGGGACCTACGAGCAGTACTTC. Amino acids: CASSLLGTGTYEQYF.

This clone was recorded once. The gene calls are TRBV9 and TRBJ1-2; 8 nucleotides agree with TRBD1. Germline trimming cut 0 bases from V and 7 bases from J; bases unmatched to any gene: 5. The germline CDR1 and CDR2 sequences are SGDLS and YYNGEE. The CDR3 has 14 residues. CDR3 coding DNA: TGTGCCAGCAGCGTAGCTTTGGACAGGGCTGGCTACACCTTC. Protein: CASSVALDRAGYTF.

The V gene is TRBV5-1, the J gene TRBJ2-7; D possibly corresponds to TRBD1 (7 bases). Germline lookup yields CDR1 SGHRS and CDR2 YFSETQ. The CDR3 sequence is 14 residues long. With 7 bases removed from V and 5 bases from J, the gap between germline ends came to 19 bases. CDR3 DNA: TGCGCCAGCGCCAGGGGGGCGGGGCAGAACGAGCAGTACTTC. Its protein is CASARGAGQNEQYF.

The chain is built from TRBV11-2 and TRBJ2-2; 9 bases line up with TRBD1. Trimming at V came to 5 bases and at J to 4 bases, leaving 8 bases not matched to a gene. Germline V CDR1 and CDR2: SGHAT, FQNNGV. The CDR3 sequence is 16 residues long. Here the CDR3 reads CASSHRGQGTTGELFF. In nucleotides, the CDR3 is TGTGCCAGCAGCCACAGGGGACAGGGAACCACCGGGGAGCTGTTTTTT.

The chain combines TRBV5-1 with TRBJ2-7; a possible D gene is TRBD1 (7 bases). The CDR3 runs 16 residues. Deletions cut 3 bases from V and 5 bases from J, with 21 bases between. CDR1 SGHRS and CDR2 YFSETQ come from the germline V gene. The DNA for the CDR3 is TGCGCCAGCAGCTCGGCGGGACAGTCAGGGTACGACGAGCAGTACTTC. It specifies CASSSAGQSGYDEQYF.

The chain is built from TRBV7-7 and TRBJ2-4, with 14 bases aligning to TRBD2. The CDR3 has 19 residues. The trim removed 4 bases at V and 2 bases at J, leaving 10 bases unmatched. Germline loops: CDR1 SSHAT, CDR2 FNYEAQ (reference sequence). The CDR3 sequence is CASSSRLAGGAVTKNIQYF. The CDR3 nucleotides read TGTGCCAGCAGCTCGAGACTAGCGGGGGGGGCAGTTACCAAAAACATTCAGTACTTC.

In the case of this clone: A much larger clone differs by one base, so this may be a read error. CDR3 loop: CASSLYSISSYEQYF. The CDR3 DNA reads TGCGCCAGCAGCTTATATTCTATTTCCTCCTACGAGCAGTACTTC. V gene TRBV5-1 combines with J gene TRBJ2-7; D is undetermined. V was cut by 2 bases and J by 0 bases, with 12 bases left in between. Per the germline V gene, CDR1 is SGHRS and CDR2 is YFSETQ. This CDR3 contains 15 residues.

The J gene is TRBJ2-5, the V gene TRBV27; TRBD1 matches at 7 bases. V lost 4 bases and J lost 3; bases outside the gene matches: 17. The CDR3 is 18 amino acids. The germline CDR1 and CDR2 sequences are MNHEY and SMNVEV (reference sequence). The CDR3 is CASSSFVAWDRGKETQYF. The CDR3 coding sequence is TGTGCCAGCAGTTCCTTCGTAGCTTGGGACAGAGGAAAAGAGACCCAGTACTTC.

This clone was seen just once. This rearrangement joins TRBV7-9 to TRBJ2-7; 9 bases line up with TRBD2. The CDR3 contains 17 residues. V lost 3 bases and J lost 0; bases outside the gene matches: 9. In germline, CDR1 is SEHNR, CDR2 FQNEAQ (reference sequence). The CDR3 DNA sequence: TGTGCCAGCAGCTTCCGGCGGGGGGGAAACTTCTCCTACGAGCAGTACTTC. This encodes CASSFRRGGNFSYEQYF.

V is TRBV3-1 (or the pseudogene TRBV3-2) and J is TRBJ1-2; 9 positions match TRBD1. V gave up 3 bases and J gave up 4 bases; unmatched junction bases: 15. Germline assignment: CDR1 LGHDT and CDR2 YNNKEL (reference sequence). This CDR3 has 18 residues. The CDR3 bases are TGTGCCAGCAGCCACGATCCCGGGACAGGGAAGCTCCGCTATGGCTACACCTTC. Translation gives CASSHDPGTGKLRYGYTF.

The chain has TRBV28 and TRBJ1-1, with D perhaps matching TRBD1 (5 bases). Trimming left V 7 bases short and J 1 base short, with 16 bases between. Germline CDR1 and CDR2: MDHEN and SYDVKM. The CDR3 contains 15 residues. Here the CDR3 reads CASTLPGGRNTEAFF. The CDR3 nucleotides read TGTGCCAGCACCCTACCCGGGGGTAGGAACACTGAAGCTTTCTTT.

This chain joins TRBV10-3 and TRBJ1-1; possibly TRBD1 for D (5 bases). CDR1 and CDR2 from the germline V gene are ENHRY and SYGVKD. Trimming cost V 2 bases and J 0 bases, with 7 bases left between them. This CDR3 region has 14 residues. The CDR3 here is CAISERQMNTEAFF. The CDR3 coding sequence is TGTGCCATCAGTGAGAGACAGATGAACACTGAAGCTTTCTTT.

This clone occurred a few times. The CDR3 here is CASSLGQGNQPQHF. The CDR3 DNA sequence: TGTGCCAGCTCACTGGGACAGGGGAATCAGCCCCAGCATTTT. The V call is TRBV18, the J call TRBJ1-5; 10 bases align to TRBD1. J was trimmed by 4 bases and V by 4 bases; bases with no gene match: 1. This CDR3 comprises 14 residues. Germline CDR1 reads KGHSH; CDR2 reads LQKENI. Supplemented by reference TRBV18 and TRBJ1-5, the full variable domain reads NAGVMQNPRHLVRRRGQEARLRCSPMKGHSHVYWYRQLPEEGLKFMVYLQKENIIDESGMPKERFSAEFPKEGPSILRIQQVVRGDSAAYFCASSLGQGNQPQHFGDGTRLSIL.

This chain uses TRBV4-2 with TRBJ2-5; D possibly corresponds to TRBD2 (6 bases). Trimming left V 4 bases short and J 1 base short, with 10 bases between. The germline gives CDR1 LGHNA, CDR2 YNFKEQ. The CDR3 has 14 residues. The CDR3 here is CASSRERVQETQYF. The DNA for the CDR3 is TGTGCCAGCAGCCGCGAGCGGGTCCAAGAGACCCAGTACTTC.

This chain connects TRBV3-1 (or the pseudogene TRBV3-2) to TRBJ2-7, with 10 bases fitting TRBD1. The CDR3 sequence is 13 residues long. Trimming cost V 3 bases and J 6 bases; bases outside gene matches: 2. Per the germline V gene, CDR1 is LGHDT and CDR2 is YNNKEL (reference sequence). In nucleotides, the CDR3 is TGTGCCAGCAGCCAGGGACAGGGGTCCGAGCAGTACTTC. Residues: CASSQGQGSEQYF.

This clone was found once. The chain links TRBV9 to TRBJ2-1; the match to TRBD2 covers 11 bases. Germline CDR1 SGDLS, CDR2 YYNGEE. CDR3 size: 14 residues. V gave up 6 bases and J gave up 5 bases; unmatched junction bases: 4. The CDR3 DNA reads TGTGCCAGCAAACTTAGCGGGGGGGACAATGAGCAGTTCTTC. Protein: CASKLSGGDNEQFF. Drawing the rest from reference TRBV9 and TRBJ2-1, the complete variable domain is DSGVTQTPKHLITATGQRVTLRCSPRSGDLSVYWYQQSLDQGLQFLIQYYNGEERAKGNILERFSAQQFPDLHSELNLSSLELGDSALYFCASKLSGGDNEQFFGPGTRLTVL.